The 27 T cell receptor beta chains reported below all come from one sample, sequenced in a study of T cell repertoires in cytomegalovirus infection (dated by TCRdb to the late 2010s). TCRdb records Illumina HiSeq 1500 as the sequencer. The public sequencing data were trimmed at Q25 with fastp and processed into clonotypes with MiXCR by TCRdb, which kept only in-frame beta chains. Rows merge per CDR3 protein into single entries with the most common DNA and genes. The sample yields approximately 170,000 distinct CDR3 sequences; 13% to 15% were counted once. Approximately 30% of the sample is taken by the ten largest. The specimen sequenced was PBMCs. The receptors come from a human donor in good health (CMV status not recorded). Some clones in this sample may be carry-over from other donors' samples.

This clonotype has ten or more counts. The rearrangement links TRBV7-2 to TRBJ2-1, with a weak D call TRBD2 (5 bases). Germline CDR1 reads SGHTA; CDR2 reads FQGNSA. The CDR3 spans 14 residues. Trimming cost V 2 bases and J 7 bases, with 12 bases left between them. The CDR3 reads CASSLSGVGNEQFF. The CDR3 DNA sequence: TGTGCCAGCAGCTTAAGCGGAGTAGGGAATGAGCAGTTCTTC.

This clonotype was recorded many times. The genes are TRBV28 and TRBJ1-5; 7 bases match TRBD1. Trimming removed 10 bases from V and 3 bases from J; junction bases left unmatched: 3. Germline CDR1 and CDR2: MDHEN and SYDVKM. This CDR3 spans 12 amino acids. This chain's CDR3 is CAIQGVNQPQHF. For the CDR3, the DNA is TGTGCCATTCAGGGGGTCAATCAGCCCCAGCATTTT.

This clonotype appeared many times. As DNA, the CDR3 is TGTGCCAGCAGTTTCGCCCCCGGGACAGGGGGCACTGAAGCTTTCTTT. Protein sequence: CASSFAPGTGGTEAFF. The V call is TRBV28, the J call TRBJ1-1; TRBD1 aligns across 11 bases. Germline V gene lookup returns CDR1 MDHEN and CDR2 SYDVKM. The CDR3 runs to 16 residues. Losses at the gene ends were 3 bases for V and 4 bases for J; bases not matched to a gene: 7.

V gene TRBV29-1 combines with J gene TRBJ2-1; D is possibly TRBD1 (5 bases). V was clipped by 2 bases and J by 6 bases, with 8 bases between them. CDR1 SQVTM and CDR2 ANQGSEA come from the germline V gene. The CDR3 sequence is 12 residues long. The CDR3 DNA reads as TGCAGCGTTGAAAGGGGTAGCAATGAGCAGTTCTTC. Amino acid sequence: CSVERGSNEQFF.

This clonotype was detected a few times. Since a much larger clone is just one base distant, this may be a read error. The rearrangement links TRBV7-8 to TRBJ1-5; the match to TRBD1 covers 7 bases. Looked up from germline, CDR1 is SGHVS and CDR2 is FQNEAQ. The junction had 2 bases not matched to a gene; V was cut back by 3 bases and J by 3 bases. The CDR3 is 14 residues long. The CDR3 sequence is CASSLGQFNQPQHF. CDR3 DNA sequence: TGTGCCAGCAGCTTGGGACAGTTCAATCAGCCCCAGCATTTT. Filled out from reference TRBV7-8 and TRBJ1-5, the complete variable domain reads GAGVSQSPRYKVAKRGQDVALRCDPISGHVSLFWYQQALGQGPEFLTYFQNEAQLDKSGLPSDRFFAERPEGSVSTLKIQRTQQEDSAVYLCASSLGQFNQPQHFGDGTRLSIL.

This clonotype was counted only a few times. This chain uses TRBV14 with TRBJ1-2; D is ambiguous. The CDR3 runs to 13 residues. Germline CDR1 is SGHDN and CDR2 is FVKESK. V was clipped by 0 bases and J by 5 bases, with 7 bases between them. The CDR3 DNA is TGTGCCAGCAGCCAAGAAGGCAGATATGGCTACACCTTC. Translation gives CASSQEGRYGYTF.

This clonotype showed up just a few times. The genes are TRBV13 and TRBJ1-1; D uncertain. This CDR3 contains 15 residues. Germline CDR1 and CDR2: PRHDT and FYEKMQ (reference sequence). The V end lost 4 bases, the J end lost 0 bases, and 12 bases lay between the germline ends. The CDR3 region has the DNA TGTGCCAGCAGCTACCCCTTGGGTATGAACACTGAAGCTTTCTTT. The encoded protein is CASSYPLGMNTEAFF.

The table lists this clonotype with a few counts. The genes are TRBV20-1 and TRBJ1-2, with D possibly TRBD1 on 5 matching bases. Trimming cost V 1 base and J 4 bases, with 7 bases left between them. CDR3 size: 12 residues. CDR1 is DFQATT, CDR2 SNEGSKA, per germline (reference sequence). The CDR3 bases are TGCAGTGCTAGAGGGGGCGTCTATGGCTACACCTTC. Protein sequence: CSARGGVYGYTF.

This clonotype has ten or more counts. The chain carries TRBV7-2 and TRBJ2-7; TRBD2 matches 10 bases. The CDR3 has 17 residues. Per the germline V gene, CDR1 is SGHTA and CDR2 is FQGNSA. V lost 0 bases to trimming and J lost 1 base; unmatched junction nucleotides: 6. The CDR3 here is CASSLAPLAGESYEQYF. CDR3 DNA sequence: TGTGCCAGCAGCTTAGCACCTCTAGCGGGAGAGTCCTACGAGCAGTACTTC. Based on the CDR3 plus reference TRBV7-2 and TRBJ2-7, the full variable domain is GAGVSQSPSNKVTEKGKDVELRCDPISGHTALYWYRQSLGQGLEFLIYFQGNSAPDKSGLPSDRFSAERTGGSVSTLTIQRTQQEDSAVYLCASSLAPLAGESYEQYFGPGTRLTVT.

The V call is TRBV6-2 or TRBV6-3, the J call TRBJ1-5; TRBD1 aligns across 9 bases. Germline CDR1 and CDR2: MNHEY and SVGEGT. V lost 7 bases, J lost 4 bases, and 8 bases stayed unmatched. This CDR3 comprises 15 residues. This CDR3 reads CASNQGTGRNQPQHF. The CDR3 region has the DNA TGTGCCAGCAACCAAGGGACAGGGAGGAATCAGCCCCAGCATTTT.

In this sample, this clonotype turned up a few times. The V call is TRBV5-1, the J call TRBJ1-1; D remains unclear. V gave up 1 base and J gave up 8 bases, with 9 bases separating them. The CDR3 has 12 amino acids. CDR1 is SGHRS and CDR2 is YFSETQ in the germline V gene. The CDR3 DNA follows: TGCGCCAGCAGCTTGACGGGAGGGGAAGCTTTCTTT. It encodes CASSLTGGEAFF.

This clonotype occurred many times. CDR3 coding DNA: TGTGCCAGCAGCTTAGTGGGTCAGAACACTGAAGCTTTCTTT. It translates to CASSLVGQNTEAFF. The chain is built from TRBV7-2 and TRBJ1-1; D is undetermined. The CDR3 contains 14 residues. Trimming cost V 1 base and J 1 base, with 7 bases left between them. CDR1 is SGHTA and CDR2 is FQGNSA in the germline V gene.

This clonotype is judged large (0.1 to 1%). V is TRBV29-1 and J is TRBJ2-5, with TRBD1 matching 8 bases. This CDR3 has 16 residues. V lost 0 bases, J lost 4 bases, and 10 bases stayed unmatched. The germline V gene encodes CDR1 SQVTM and CDR2 ANQGSEA. As DNA, the CDR3 is TGCAGCGTTGAAGATCCAGACAGGGGAGTGGGAGAGACCCAGTACTTC. Amino acid sequence: CSVEDPDRGVGETQYF.

This clonotype has at least ten counts. CDR3: CASSLTSGGVSSYNEQFF. In DNA, the CDR3 is TGTGCCAGCAGTTTAACTAGCGGGGGCGTTTCGTCCTACAATGAGCAGTTCTTC. The chain joins TRBV12-3 or TRBV12-4 to TRBJ2-1, with TRBD2 identical over 11 bases. The junction had 7 bases not matched to a gene; V was cut back by 2 bases and J by 1 base. The CDR3 covers 18 residues.

There are a few counts of this clonotype. This rearrangement joins TRBV18 to TRBJ2-3, with D perhaps TRBD1 or TRBD2 (5 bases each). Trimming took off 3 bases at V and 1 base at J, with 11 bases between the two ends. The CDR3 has 15 residues. Germline CDR1 reads KGHSH; CDR2 reads LQKENI. CDR3 residues: CASSPQGRGTDTQYF. The CDR3 DNA reads as TGTGCCAGCTCACCCCAGGGACGGGGCACAGATACGCAGTATTTT.

This clonotype has just a few counts. The genes are TRBV6-2 or TRBV6-3 and TRBJ1-2; D gene unclear. Germline CDR1 is MNHEY and CDR2 is SVGEGT. Trimming stripped 4 bases from V and 3 bases from J, with 6 bases between. The CDR3 length is 12 residues. The CDR3 is CASSSTYYGYTF. The CDR3 DNA sequence: TGTGCCAGCAGTTCTACCTACTATGGCTACACCTTC.

This clonotype was counted between two and nine times. The chain combines TRBV14 with TRBJ1-1; D is unclear. Trimming shortened V by 4 bases and J by 2 bases, and 11 bases separated the two germline ends. Germline assignment: CDR1 SGHDN and CDR2 FVKESK. The CDR3 length is 14 residues. CDR3 DNA sequence: TGTGCCAGCAGCCCGATGATAATCAACACTGAAGCTTTCTTT. This codes for CASSPMIINTEAFF. Variable domain in full (rest from reference TRBV14 and TRBJ1-1): EAGVTQFPSHSVIEKGQTVTLRCDPISGHDNLYWYRRVMGKEIKFLLHFVKESKQDESGMPNNRFLAERTGGTYSTLKVQPAELEDSGVYFCASSPMIINTEAFFGQGTRLTVV.

The genes are TRBV29-1 and TRBJ2-6; D gene unclear. CDR3 size: 13 residues. Trimming took off 4 bases at V and 0 bases at J, with 4 bases between the two ends. Germline values: CDR1 SQVTM, CDR2 ANQGSEA. This CDR3 is CSVVSSGANVLTF. The CDR3 DNA is TGCAGCGTTGTTAGCTCTGGGGCCAACGTCCTGACTTTC.

This clonotype was seen more than once but under ten times. This chain connects TRBV7-9 to TRBJ1-1, with D tentatively TRBD1 (5 bases). Germline V lookup: CDR1 SEHNR, CDR2 FQNEAQ (reference sequence). This CDR3 has 17 amino acids. With 2 bases removed from V and 1 base from J, the gap between germline ends came to 17 bases. This CDR3 reads CASSLFPYGGPNTEAFF. In nucleotides, the CDR3 is TGTGCCAGCAGCTTATTCCCTTATGGGGGACCGAACACTGAAGCTTTCTTT. Supplemented by reference TRBV7-9 and TRBJ1-1, the full variable domain reads DTGVSQNPRHKITKRGQNVTFRCDPISEHNRLYWYRQTLGQGPEFLTYFQNEAQLEKSRLLSDRFSAERPKGSFSTLEIQRTEQGDSAMYLCASSLFPYGGPNTEAFFGQGTRLTVV.

In its sample, this clonotype was seen a few times. This chain connects TRBV20-1 to TRBJ1-2, with a weak D call TRBD1 (5 bases). CDR3 length equals 14 residues. Germline-derived CDR1 and CDR2 are DFQATT and SNEGSKA (reference sequence). The germline V and J ends were trimmed by 1 base and 4 bases, with 13 bases remaining between them. Here the CDR3 DNA reads TGCAGTGCTAGAGTTCCACAGGAGATCTATGGCTACACCTTC. Translating it yields CSARVPQEIYGYTF.

In its sample, this clonotype was seen a few times. V and J are TRBV4-3 and TRBJ2-7; no clear D. The CDR3 runs to 15 residues. With 6 bases removed from V and 2 bases from J, the gap between germline ends came to 17 bases. Germline V gives CDR1 LGHNA, CDR2 YSLEER. This chain's CDR3 is CASRLENQVTYEQYF. The CDR3 nucleotides read TGCGCCAGCAGGCTTGAGAACCAGGTAACCTACGAGCAGTACTTC.

This clonotype has at least ten counts. The CDR3 region is CASSQGGGALGNEQFF. For the CDR3, the DNA is TGCGCCAGCAGCCAAGGGGGGGGAGCGCTGGGCAATGAGCAGTTCTTC. This rearrangement joins TRBV4-3 to TRBJ2-1; 7 nucleotides agree with TRBD2. V dropped 1 base and J dropped 6; count of bases not matched to a gene: 9. Germline V gives CDR1 LGHNA, CDR2 YSLEER. This CDR3 has 16 residues.

The V call is TRBV20-1, the J call TRBJ1-1; no firm D call. The CDR3 has 15 amino acids. Germline V gene sequence: CDR1 DFQATT, CDR2 SNEGSKA (reference sequence). V was cut by 0 bases and J by 1 base, with 12 bases left in between. The DNA of the CDR3 is TGCAGTGCTAGAGACTACCGACGGACGAACACTGAAGCTTTCTTT. Translation gives CSARDYRRTNTEAFF.

This clonotype was counted a few times. The genes are TRBV29-1 and TRBJ2-6, with D perhaps matching TRBD1 (5 bases). The V end was cut by 6 bases, the J end by 1 base, with 16 bases between. The CDR3 covers 16 residues. Germline V lookup: CDR1 SQVTM, CDR2 ANQGSEA. The CDR3 here is CSVAGQGGSGANVLTF. The CDR3, as DNA: TGCAGCGTCGCCGGCCAGGGCGGATCTGGGGCCAACGTCCTGACTTTC. Complete variable domain (other parts from reference TRBV29-1 and TRBJ2-6): SAVISQKPSRDICQRGTSLTIQCQVDSQVTMMFWYRQQPGQSLTLIATANQGSEATYESGFVIDKFPISRPNLTFSTLTVSNMSPEDSSIYLCSVAGQGGSGANVLTFGAGSRLTVL.

In its sample, this clonotype was seen a few times. The CDR3 bases are TGCAGTGCTAGACGGGACTCGAGCCCAGATACGCAGTATTTT. Its protein is CSARRDSSPDTQYF. The chain links TRBV20-1 to TRBJ2-3; D possibly corresponds to TRBD2 (6 bases). The CDR3 spans 14 residues. V lost 2 bases to trimming and J lost 4 bases, with 13 bases between them. In germline, CDR1 is DFQATT, CDR2 SNEGSKA (reference sequence).

The rearrangement joins TRBV5-1 to TRBJ2-4; D is tentatively TRBD1 or TRBD2 (5 bases each). This CDR3 comprises 13 residues. Germline-derived CDR1 and CDR2 are SGHRS and YFSETQ. V was clipped by 0 bases and J by 10 bases, with 11 bases between them. CDR3 amino acids: CASSLAGASIQYF. The CDR3 DNA is TGCGCCAGCAGCTTGGCCGGGGCGTCGATTCAGTACTTC.

This clonotype was seen a few times. A read error may produce the germline difference seen at one junction end. The chain has TRBV7-2 and TRBJ1-4, with D possibly TRBD1 on 5 matching bases. Germline CDR1 and CDR2: SGHTA and FQGNSA. This CDR3 region has 16 residues. CDR3 residues: CASSPGGPASYERLFF. The CDR3 bases are TGTGCCAGCAGCCCCGGGGGTCCCGCGAGTTATGAAAGACTGTTTTTT.